The clone carrying this T cell receptor (beta chain) was recorded many times. What it binds is unknown. Unique molecular identifiers were incorporated into the prepared TCRbeta library. TCRdb re-called the PCR reads through MiXCR, storing one row per CDR3 protein. Counted here are roughly 300,000 distinct CDR3 sequences, under 14% occurring once; the ten biggest clones make up about a quarter. This sample was included in a study of T-cell reconstitution after alpha-beta-depleted transplantation in children. Study findings and constraints: A year post-transplant, T-cell counts and diversity derived mostly from newly produced T cells.

Germline CDR1 LGHDT, CDR2 YNNKEL (reference sequence). V lost 4 bases to trimming and J lost 5 bases; unmatched junction nucleotides: 7. The CDR3 covers 15 residues. The sequence was obtained from a male patient under 10 years old who had a stem cell transplant for chronic granulomatous disease, so the T cells may come from the graft donor. This material consisted of peripheral blood, taken 180 days after TCRalphabeta/CD19-depleted stem cell transplant. The chain links TRBV3-1 to TRBJ2-2, with 7 bases matching TRBD2. CDR3 sequence reads: CASSPRDYLTGELFF. The CDR3, as DNA: TGTGCCAGCAGCCCTAGGGACTACCTAACCGGGGAGCTGTTTTTT.